Presented here are 18 T cell receptor beta chains from one specimen sequenced in a study of blood T cell repertoires in COVID-19. Profiling relied on immunoSEQ multiplex PCR, and the TCRdb table lists in-frame clones only, not all of them. The sample carries around 180,000 clones, about 74% recorded once. Sequencing was performed on peripheral blood. The source is a woman at least 80 years old with acute or convalescent COVID-19.

Only a few counts were recorded for this clone. The chain carries TRBV14 and TRBJ2-5; a weak D match, TRBD2 (6 bases). CDR1 is SGHDN and CDR2 is FVKESK in the germline V gene. V was shortened by 4 bases and J by 5 bases, with 17 bases between the two germline ends. The CDR3 runs to 15 residues. The CDR3, as DNA: TGTGCCAGCAGCCCCCCTCTGGGGGGATCGGAGACCCAGTACTTC. Translation gives CASSPPLGGSETQYF.

This clone was detected once. The genes are TRBV21-1 and TRBJ1-1; the tabulated D call, TRBD1, remains unverified against the DNA. TRBV21-1 is given as a pseudogene. The CDR3 runs 15 residues. CDR3 in amino acids: CASSKVKGVLAEAFF. In DNA, the CDR3 is TGTGCCAGCAGCAAAGTAAAAGGGGTCCTCGCGGAAGCTTTCTTT.

This clone was counted only a few times. The V gene is TRBV18, the J gene TRBJ2-1, with D possibly being TRBD1 (6 bases). V was clipped by 0 bases and J by 1 base, with 13 bases between them. The V gene's germline CDR1 is KGHSH and CDR2 LQKENI. The CDR3 length is 17 residues. CDR3 nucleotide sequence: TGTGCCAGCTCACCACCCCCAAGCAGGGGTTCCTACAATGAGCAGTTCTTC. Translating gives CASSPPPSRGSYNEQFF.

This sequence joins TRBV28 and TRBJ2-2; 7 nucleotides match TRBD2. With 2 bases clipped from V and 4 bases from J, the junction kept 4 bases outside the gene matches. Germline V CDR1 and CDR2: MDHEN, SYDVKM. The CDR3 has 15 amino acids. DNA for the CDR3: TGTGCCAGCAGTTTAGGCGGGAGCGGCACCGGGGAGCTGTTTTTT. Amino acids: CASSLGGSGTGELFF.

The chain has TRBV13 and TRBJ2-7; TRBD1 agrees at 10 bases. From germline, CDR1 is PRHDT and CDR2 FYEKMQ (reference sequence). The CDR3 contains 15 residues. The junction had 7 bases not matched to a gene; V was cut back by 5 bases and J by 3 bases. Here the CDR3 reads CASSIPRTGGYEQYF. The CDR3 DNA follows: TGTGCCAGCAGCATTCCTAGGACAGGGGGCTACGAGCAGTACTTC.

This chain links TRBV27 with TRBJ1-2; D gene uncertain. The V gene lost 7 bases and the J gene lost 4 bases, with 16 bases spanning the gap. Germline V lookup: CDR1 MNHEY, CDR2 SMNVEV (reference sequence). The CDR3 has 14 residues. As DNA, the CDR3 is TGTGCCAGCAAACTTGGAGGAGGATCCTATGGCTACACCTTC. This sequence encodes CASKLGGGSYGYTF.

V is TRBV28 and J is TRBJ1-1, with D maybe TRBD1 (6 bases). CDR3 length: 14 residues. Trimming pared 6 bases from V and 1 base from J, leaving 12 bases between. Looked up from germline, CDR1 is MDHEN and CDR2 is SYDVKM. CDR3 protein: CASRIEQGNTEAFF. The DNA for the CDR3 is TGTGCCAGCAGGATCGAACAGGGGAACACTGAAGCTTTCTTT.

CDR3 region: CASSLISLDFNYGYTF. The CDR3 DNA reads as TGTGCCAGCAGCTTAATTTCGTTGGACTTTAACTATGGCTACACCTTC. The rearrangement joins TRBV7-2 to TRBJ1-2, with D hard to call. The CDR3 contains 16 residues. Trimming removed 2 bases at V and 1 base at J, with 14 bases between. The germline V gene has CDR1 SGHTA and CDR2 FQGNSA.

The chain combines TRBV7-9 with TRBJ2-1, with TRBD2 matching over 9 bases. Germline assignment: CDR1 SEHNR and CDR2 FQNEAQ (reference sequence). V was clipped by 2 bases and J by 0 bases; unmatched bases: 11. This CDR3 spans 19 amino acids. This CDR3 is CASSLFRASGILSYNEQFF. CDR3 nucleotides: TGTGCCAGCAGCTTATTTAGGGCTAGCGGGATTCTCTCCTACAATGAGCAGTTCTTC.

This clone was detected only once. The gene calls are TRBV18 and TRBJ2-1, with a tentative D call TRBD2 (6 bases). The CDR3 spans 16 residues. V gave up 1 base and J gave up 4 bases, with 14 bases separating them. In germline, CDR1 is KGHSH, CDR2 LQKENI. The CDR3 is CASSPQRLGGYNEQFF. CDR3 DNA: TGTGCCAGCTCACCACAAAGGCTGGGGGGTTACAATGAGCAGTTCTTC.

The chain links TRBV19 to TRBJ2-6; unclear D gene. The V gene's germline CDR1 is LNHDA and CDR2 SQIVND (reference sequence). With 3 bases removed from V and 0 bases from J, the gap between germline ends came to 6 bases. The CDR3 length is 15 residues. The CDR3 loop reads CASSIANSGANVLTF. CDR3 bases: TGTGCCAGTAGTATCGCGAACTCTGGGGCCAACGTCCTGACTTTC.

The CDR3 sequence is CASSPRDPQYGYTF. In nucleotides, the CDR3 is TGCGCCAGCAGCCCCCGGGATCCTCAATATGGCTACACCTTC. The chain joins TRBV4-1 to TRBJ1-2; D gene unclear. Trimming left V 4 bases short and J 5 bases short, with 14 bases between. The CDR3 covers 14 residues. The V gene's germline CDR1 is MGHRA and CDR2 YSYEKL.

This chain connects TRBV7-3 to TRBJ2-7; the match to TRBD2 covers 7 bases. Germline V CDR1 and CDR2: SGHTA, FQGTGA. The CDR3 has 15 amino acids. The V gene end was trimmed by 1 base and the J gene end by 5 bases; junction bases not matched to a gene: 8. The CDR3 nucleotides are TGTGCCAGCAGCTTAAAGAGCGGGGTCCGAGACGAGCAGTACTTC. Its protein is CASSLKSGVRDEQYF.

The rearrangement links TRBV5-1 to TRBJ2-5; D possibly corresponds to TRBD1 (5 bases). The CDR3 is made up of 11 amino acids. Germline loops: CDR1 SGHRS, CDR2 YFSETQ. V was clipped by 7 bases and J by 1 base, with 5 bases between them. The CDR3 DNA reads TGCGCCAGCGGGGCCCAAGAGACCCAGTACTTC. Its translation: CASGAQETQYF.

The V and J genes are TRBV11-2 and TRBJ1-2; the D gene is possibly TRBD1 (6 bases). The CDR3 is 15 amino acids. Germline CDR1 and CDR2: SGHAT and FQNNGV. The ends were cut back, 1 base at V and 8 bases at J, with 17 bases in the middle. CDR3 in DNA: TGTGCCAGCAGCTTAGTCACCGGGACATCGGGGGGCTACACCTTC. This encodes CASSLVTGTSGGYTF.

The V call is TRBV19, the J call TRBJ2-5; the match to TRBD1 covers 7 bases. The germline gives CDR1 LNHDA, CDR2 SQIVND (reference sequence). After removal of 6 bases from V and 4 bases from J, the junction contained 11 bases not matched to a gene. The CDR3 has 15 amino acids. The CDR3 is CASSLRQGMGETQYF. The CDR3 DNA sequence: TGTGCCAGTAGCCTCAGACAGGGCATGGGAGAGACCCAGTACTTC.

This clone was observed once. The chain is built from TRBV6-4 and TRBJ1-1; D gene unclear. Trimming took 0 bases from V and 11 from J, leaving 13 bases between them. The CDR3 runs 13 residues. CDR1 is MRHNA and CDR2 is SNTAGT in the germline V gene. The CDR3 region is CASSDSSGVRAFF. The CDR3 nucleotides read TGTGCCAGCAGTGACTCGAGCGGGGTTAGGGCTTTCTTT.

The chain joins TRBV18 to TRBJ1-6; the match to TRBD1 covers 7 bases. The V gene end was trimmed by 3 bases and the J gene end by 7 bases; junction bases not matched to a gene: 12. CDR3 length equals 17 residues. CDR1 and CDR2 (germline): KGHSH, LQKENI. The CDR3 nucleotides read TGTGCCAGCTCACCTGCCGGGACAGAGGGTGGGAATTCACCCCTCCACTTT. It yields the protein CASSPAGTEGGNSPLHF.